This paragraph reports one TCR beta chain. A read error may explain this, as a much larger clone is one base away. Other DNA sequences in the same sample also yield this CDR3. These data come from a study of shared clonotypes between healthy human individuals. The CD4+ fraction was divided into a CD45RA+ naive subset and a CD45RA-negative memory subset. The CDR3 runs 16 residues. Germline CDR1 SGHDT, CDR2 YYEEEE. Authors' processing steps: Sequence data from immunoSEQ were junction-only and lacked quality scores; consequently, filtering differed. Only in-frame clones appear in the TCRdb table, and some are missing; sequencing was by immunoSEQ multiplex PCR. V and J calls and clone size come straight from that table; D and trimming were deduced from the DNA. Here the sample spans about 960,000 clones, approximately 80% being singletons.

Material: memory CD4+ T cells sorted from blood. Subset in this sample: CD45RA-negative fraction. The chain carries TRBV5-6 and TRBJ1-6, with 7 bases that match TRBD1. The receptor was derived from a man younger than 30 in good health. CDR3 in DNA: TGCGCCAGCAGCTACGCCGGGACAGCGTATAATTCACCCCTCCACTTT. Amino acid sequence: CASSYAGTAYNSPLHF. The full variable domain, completed using reference TRBV5-6 and TRBJ1-6, is DAGVTQSPTHLIKTRGQQVTLRCSPKSGHDTVSWYQQALGQGPQFIFQYYEEEERQRGNFPDRFSGHQFPNYSSELNVNALLLGDSALYLCASSYAGTAYNSPLHFGNGTRLTVT.